This T cell receptor (beta chain) stems from a study of blood T cell repertoires in COVID-19. Study-level background: The samples span acute and convalescent COVID-19 from the United States, Italy and Spain. From T cells, B-cell-depleted T cells, or PBMCs came the material, which was cDNA or gDNA.

Source study methods: Using reference gene primer amplification, nucleated cell counts were estimated. Using immunoSEQ multiplex PCR, the repertoire was profiled, and TCRdb retains in-frame clones only, with some absent. That table gives V, J and clone size, and the DNA gave D and trimming. Of 220,000 or so clones in the sample, approximately 86% were seen once. The CDR3 contains 15 residues. Germline CDR1 reads SGHRS; CDR2 reads YFSETQ. Germline trimming cut 1 base from V and 2 bases from J; bases unmatched to any gene: 2. Patients of the Seattle cohort, enrolled during active infection, were followed longitudinally.

Sequencing used peripheral blood. This TCR was sampled from a woman in her forties or fifties with COVID-19, enrolled during active disease. The rearrangement uses TRBV5-1 and TRBJ2-1; TRBD2 matches 8 bases. The CDR3 spells CASSLTGGTYNEQFF. CDR3 sequence (DNA): TGCGCCAGCAGCTTGACGGGGGGGACCTACAATGAGCAGTTCTTC.